The clone carrying this T cell receptor (beta chain) was seen a few times. This record belongs to a study of T cells in Graves' hyperthyroidism and ophthalmopathy. The CDR3 sequence is 15 residues long. Trimming left V 3 bases short and J 6 bases short, with 17 bases between. CDR1 and CDR2 from the germline V gene are MNHEY and SMNVEV (reference sequence). Researchers amplified the TCR beta CDR3 regions from RNA transcripts. The HTBI primer set was used in a first-round RT-PCR of the TCR CDR3. TCRdb reprocessed the multiplex PCR reads via MiXCR and lists one record per CDR3 protein. The sample lists about 360,000 distinct CDR3 sequences; around 14% were seen once. Patients having uncontrolled infection, another autoimmune disease, pregnancy or lactation were not included.

The receptor was derived from a woman aged 18-29 years with Graves' hyperthyroidism. J is TRBJ1-1 and V is TRBV27, with D perhaps TRBD1 (6 bases). Sequencing used blood. CDR3 coding DNA: TGTGCCAGCAGTTTCCCCCGGGACATCGGATCTGAAGCTTTCTTT. Translated: CASSFPRDIGSEAFF.